This TCR beta chain was identified in a study of shared clonotypes between healthy human individuals. Study-wide results and caveats: Sampling involved blood alone; tissue repertoires likely differ.

Naive CD8 cells lacked CD45RO and underwent positive selection for CCR7, leaving out terminally differentiated effector memory CD45RA+ cells. On this clone: Its antigen is unidentified.

The assay was immunoSEQ multiplex PCR, and TCRdb's table has in-frame clones only and misses some. The sample shows hundreds of thousands of clones, around 96% of them seen only once. With V trimmed by 2 bases and J by 4 bases, 4 bases remained unmatched. From germline, CDR1 is MNHEY and CDR2 SMNVEV (reference sequence). The CDR3 runs 14 residues. This TCR was recovered from a woman aged 25 to 39 in good health. The chain has TRBV27 and TRBJ1-2; TRBD1 agrees at 7 bases. The sequenced sample was naive CD8+ T cells sorted from blood. CDR3 sequence reads: CASSLGPGGYGYTF. In DNA form, the CDR3 reads TGTGCCAGCAGTTTAGGTCCAGGGGGCTATGGCTACACCTTC.